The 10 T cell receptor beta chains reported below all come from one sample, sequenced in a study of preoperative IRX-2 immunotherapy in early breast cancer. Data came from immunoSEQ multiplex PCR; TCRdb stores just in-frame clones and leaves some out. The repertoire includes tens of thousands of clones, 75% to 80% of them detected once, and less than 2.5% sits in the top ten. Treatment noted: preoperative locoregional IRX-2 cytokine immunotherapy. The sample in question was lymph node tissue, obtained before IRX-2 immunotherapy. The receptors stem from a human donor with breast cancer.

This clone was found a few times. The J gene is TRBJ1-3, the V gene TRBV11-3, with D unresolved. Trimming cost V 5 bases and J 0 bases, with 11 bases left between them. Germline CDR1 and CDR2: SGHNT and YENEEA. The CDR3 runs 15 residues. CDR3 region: CASSRGAYSGNTIYF. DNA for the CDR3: TGTGCCAGCAGCCGGGGAGCTTACTCTGGAAACACCATATATTTT.

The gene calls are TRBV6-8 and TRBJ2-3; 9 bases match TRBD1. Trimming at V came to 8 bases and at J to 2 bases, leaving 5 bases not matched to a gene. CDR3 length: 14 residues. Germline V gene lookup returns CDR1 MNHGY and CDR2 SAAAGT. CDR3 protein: CASQQGAITDTQYF. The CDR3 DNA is TGTGCCAGCCAACAGGGGGCAATCACAGATACGCAGTATTTT.

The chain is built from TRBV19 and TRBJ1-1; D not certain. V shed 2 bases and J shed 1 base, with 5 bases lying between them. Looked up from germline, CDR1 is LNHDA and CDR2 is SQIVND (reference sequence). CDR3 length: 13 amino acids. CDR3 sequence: CASSISRNTEAFF. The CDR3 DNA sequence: TGTGCCAGTAGTATATCTAGGAACACTGAAGCTTTCTTT.

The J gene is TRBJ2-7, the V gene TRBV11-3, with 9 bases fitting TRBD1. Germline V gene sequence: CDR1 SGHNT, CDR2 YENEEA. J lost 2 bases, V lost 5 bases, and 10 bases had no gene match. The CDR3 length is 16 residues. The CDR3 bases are TGTGCCAGCAGCCCGGGACAGGGTCAATCTCCCTACGAGCAGTACTTC. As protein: CASSPGQGQSPYEQYF. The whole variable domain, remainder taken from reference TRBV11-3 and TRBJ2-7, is EAGVVQSPRYKIIEKKQPVAFWCNPISGHNTLYWYLQNLGQGPELLIRYENEEAVDDSQLPKDRFSAERLKGVDSTLKIQPAELGDSAVYLCASSPGQGQSPYEQYFGPGTRLTVT.

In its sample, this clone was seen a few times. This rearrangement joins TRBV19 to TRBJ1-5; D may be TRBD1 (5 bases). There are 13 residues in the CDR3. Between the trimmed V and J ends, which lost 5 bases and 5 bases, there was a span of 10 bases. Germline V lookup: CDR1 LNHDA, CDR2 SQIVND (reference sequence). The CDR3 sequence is CASSGTKHQPQHF. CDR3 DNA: TGTGCCAGTAGTGGGACGAAACATCAGCCCCAGCATTTT.

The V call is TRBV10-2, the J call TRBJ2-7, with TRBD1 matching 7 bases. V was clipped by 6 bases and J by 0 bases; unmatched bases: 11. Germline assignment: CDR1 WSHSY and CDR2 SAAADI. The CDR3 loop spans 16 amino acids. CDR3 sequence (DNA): TGCGCCAGCAGAGGGGCTTTCAGGGGGAGCTCCTACGAGCAGTACTTC. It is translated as CASRGAFRGSSYEQYF.

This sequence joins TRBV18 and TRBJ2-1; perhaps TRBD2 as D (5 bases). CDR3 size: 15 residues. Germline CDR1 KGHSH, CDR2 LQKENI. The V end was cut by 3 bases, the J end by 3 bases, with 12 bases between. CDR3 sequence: CASSPRVWDYNEQFF. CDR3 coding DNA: TGTGCCAGCTCACCGAGGGTTTGGGACTACAATGAGCAGTTCTTC.

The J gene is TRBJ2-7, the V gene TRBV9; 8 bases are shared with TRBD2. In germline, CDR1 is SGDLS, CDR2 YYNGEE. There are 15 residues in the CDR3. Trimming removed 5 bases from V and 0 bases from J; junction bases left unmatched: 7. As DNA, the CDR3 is TGTGCCAGCAGACCCACTAGCGGAAGCTCCTACGAGCAGTACTTC. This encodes CASRPTSGSSYEQYF.

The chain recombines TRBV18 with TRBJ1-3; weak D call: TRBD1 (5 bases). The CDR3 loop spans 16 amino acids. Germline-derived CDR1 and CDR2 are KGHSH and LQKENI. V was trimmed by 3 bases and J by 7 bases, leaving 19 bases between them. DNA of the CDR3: TGTGCCAGCTCACCTTTAGGACGCCTGGACACCAACACCATATATTTT. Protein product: CASSPLGRLDTNTIYF.

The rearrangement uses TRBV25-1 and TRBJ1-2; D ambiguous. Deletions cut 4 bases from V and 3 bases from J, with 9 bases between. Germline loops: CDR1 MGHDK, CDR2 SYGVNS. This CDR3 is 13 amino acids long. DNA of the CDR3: TGTGCCAGCAGTGCTGAAGGGTACTATGGCTACACCTTC. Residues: CASSAEGYYGYTF.